Listed below are T cell receptor beta chains from one sample, sequenced in a study of cytotoxic CD8 clonotypes in ibrutinib-treated CLL. Assay used: immunoSEQ multiplex PCR; TCRdb lists only in-frame clones, some missing. Among 330,000 or so clones listed, roughly two thirds were seen once. The material sequenced was PBMCs, taken after 36 months of ibrutinib treatment. The receptor source for this set is a human donor with chronic lymphocytic leukemia. The CDR3 runs from the conserved cysteine through the conserved F or W. The D gene is left open where the match is weak. Expanded clones get a size class; other rows say once, few or many, or leave the size out.

V,size,D,J,DNA,CDR3
TRBV7-8,once,TRBD2,TRBJ2-1,TGTGCCAGCAGCTTAATGGCGGGGGGGCACAATGAGCAGTTCTTC,CASSLMAGGHNEQFF
TRBV28,NA,TRBD2,TRBJ2-1,TGTGCCAGCAGTTTAGCGGGAGGAGTGAATGAGCAGTTCTTC,CASSLAGGVNEQFF
TRBV9,NA,TRBD1,TRBJ2-1,TGTGCCAGCAGCGCGAGGGAAGCGGGACAGGGGTACAATGAGCAGTTCTTC,CASSAREAGQGYNEQFF
TRBV2,NA,TRBD2,TRBJ2-1,TGTGCCAGCAGTGATCCACTAGCGGGGTGGGCAGGGTCCGATGAGCAGTTCTTC,CASSDPLAGWAGSDEQFF
TRBV5-1,NA,NA,TRBJ1-6,TGCGCCAGCAGCCCCTATTTCCGCTCCTATAATTCACCCCTCCACTTT,CASSPYFRSYNSPLHF
TRBV28,NA,NA,TRBJ1-2,TGTGCCAGCAGTATGACCGTCAACTATGGCTACACCTTC,CASSMTVNYGYTF
TRBV6-1,once,TRBD2,TRBJ2-3,TGTGCCAGCAGTGAAAGGCTAGCGGGGGGCCGGGTCCAGTATTTT,CASSERLAGGRVQYF
TRBV28,NA,TRBD1,TRBJ1-2,TGTGCCAGCGGCTTGACAGGGAACTATGGCTACACCTTC,CASGLTGNYGYTF
TRBV5-1,NA,TRBD1,TRBJ2-3,TGCGCCAGCAGCTTGGCGGACAGGGGGAGTACGCAGTATTTT,CASSLADRGSTQYF
TRBV7-8,once,NA,TRBJ2-7,TGTGCCAGCAGCTTAGAGGGACAACCCTACGAGCAGTACTTC,CASSLEGQPYEQYF
TRBV7-2,NA,NA,TRBJ2-7,TGTGCCAGCAGCTTAGTACTTCAAGGGGGGGATTACGAGCAGTACTTC,CASSLVLQGGDYEQYF
TRBV9,NA,NA,TRBJ2-7,TGTGCCAGCAGCGTAGATTCAGGGACGGTCTCCTACGAGCAGTACTTC,CASSVDSGTVSYEQYF
TRBV4-3,NA,TRBD1,TRBJ2-7,TGCGCCAGCAGCCATACCGGGACAGGGGTCTCCTACGAGCAGTACTTC,CASSHTGTGVSYEQYF
TRBV5-1,NA,NA,TRBJ2-7,TGCGCCAGCAGCGGGCTTAAGTCGCAAAGTCCCTACGAGCAGTACTTC,CASSGLKSQSPYEQYF
TRBV5-6,NA,TRBD2,TRBJ2-7,TGTGCCAGCAGCTTGGATGGACCGGGACTAGTCCCTGGCGAGCAGTACTTC,CASSLDGPGLVPGEQYF
TRBV9,once,NA,TRBJ2-3,TGTGCCAGCAGGGGAGAGGGAGCAGATACGCAGTATTTT,CASRGEGADTQYF
TRBV7-9,NA,TRBD2,TRBJ2-7,TGTGCCAGCAACACAGCGGGGGAGTACGAGCAGTACTTC,CASNTAGEYEQYF
TRBV9,once,NA,TRBJ1-4,TGTGCCAGCAGCGTAGGAATCCAGGGTGAAAAACTGTTTTTT,CASSVGIQGEKLFF
TRBV7-8,NA,TRBD2,TRBJ2-7,TGTGCCAGCAGCCCTCGACTAGCCACCTACGAGCAGTACTTC,CASSPRLATYEQYF
TRBV4-1,NA,TRBD1,TRBJ2-2,TGCGCCAGCAGCCAAATCTGGACAGGGGGAATCGGGGAGCTGTTTTTT,CASSQIWTGGIGELFF
TRBV6-5,NA,NA,TRBJ1-1,TGTGCCAGCAGTTACTCCGGCAGGGGAAAAACTGAAGCTTTCTTT,CASSYSGRGKTEAFF
TRBV7-8,NA,NA,TRBJ2-5,TGTGCCAGCAGCGTCGGGCGACTATACTTTAACGAGACCCAGTACTTC,CASSVGRLYFNETQYF
TRBV6-1,NA,NA,TRBJ2-7,TGTGCCAGCAGTGGTTTCTACGAGCAGTACTTC,CASSGFYEQYF
TRBV19,NA,TRBD1,TRBJ2-1,TGTGCCAGTAGTGACCGGGACAGCTTGTACAATGAGCAGTTCTTC,CASSDRDSLYNEQFF
TRBV2,NA,TRBD1,TRBJ2-2,TGTGCCAGCAGCTTGACCGGGACAGGGTGGAACACCGGGGAGCTGTTTTTT,CASSLTGTGWNTGELFF
TRBV4-3,NA,NA,TRBJ2-1,TGCGCCAGCAGCTACTCGGAGACTAGTAGTGAGCAGTTCTTC,CASSYSETSSEQFF
TRBV15,NA,TRBD1,TRBJ2-7,TGTGCCACCAGCAGAGAGGCAGGGGGCCCCTACGAGCAGTACTTC,CATSREAGGPYEQYF
TRBV5-1,few,TRBD2,TRBJ2-5,TGCGCCAGCAGCTTGGCCAGCGGGAAAGAGACCCAGTACTTC,CASSLASGKETQYF
TRBV29-1,NA,NA,TRBJ2-2,TGCAGCACCTGGAACACCGGGGAGCTGTTTTTT,CSTWNTGELFF
TRBV7-2,few,NA,TRBJ1-2,TGTGCCAGCAGCCCGATCAGCTCTGGCTACACCTTC,CASSPISSGYTF
TRBV9,many,NA,TRBJ2-3,TGTGCCAGCAGCCGGGGGGATACGCAGTATTTT,CASSRGDTQYF
TRBV9,NA,TRBD2,TRBJ2-7,TGTGCCAGCAGCGTGGGACTAGCGGGAGGGCCAGATCCCCCCGAGCAGTACTTC,CASSVGLAGGPDPPEQYF
TRBV2,NA,NA,TRBJ1-2,TGTGCCAGCAGTGAATCTGGCGGCTATGGCTACACCTTC,CASSESGGYGYTF
TRBV7-3,NA,NA,TRBJ2-3,TGTGCCAGCAGCGGGGACTCCACAGATACGCAGTATTTT,CASSGDSTDTQYF
TRBV25-1,once,TRBD1,TRBJ2-5,TGTGCCAGCAGTGATCCCGGGACAGGGGGCCGGGAGACCCAGTACTTC,CASSDPGTGGRETQYF
TRBV7-2,NA,TRBD2,TRBJ2-7,TGTGCCAGCAGCTTATCCCTAGCGGGAGACGAGCAGTACTTC,CASSLSLAGDEQYF
TRBV28,few,NA,TRBJ2-7,TGTGCCACCAACCGCCAGGGTTACTACGAGCAGTACTTC,CATNRQGYYEQYF
TRBV13,NA,TRBD2,TRBJ2-2,TGTGCCAGCGGGAGGGTCGGCGGGGAGCTGTTTTTT,CASGRVGGELFF
TRBV10-3,NA,TRBD2,TRBJ2-5,TGTGCCATCAGCTCGGGACTAGCGGGAGTCGGGGAGACCCAGTACTTC,CAISSGLAGVGETQYF
TRBV10-1,once,NA,TRBJ2-7,TGCGCCAGCAGTGACGGGGGCGCATTCTACGAGCAGTACTTC,CASSDGGAFYEQYF
TRBV28,NA,NA,TRBJ2-7,TGTGCCAGCAGTTTACATTACCGGGACGCCAGCTACGAGCAGTACTTC,CASSLHYRDASYEQYF
TRBV19,NA,TRBD2,TRBJ2-7,TGTGCCAGTAGTATCGGGACTATATTCTACGAGCAGTACTTC,CASSIGTIFYEQYF
TRBV5-1,NA,NA,TRBJ2-2,TGCGCCACTCGGCGAGGGACCGGGGAGCTGTTTTTT,CATRRGTGELFF
TRBV12-5,NA,NA,TRBJ2-7,TGTGCTAGTGGTTTGGTAAATTTGGGACTGGAGAGGCACGAGCAGTACTTC,CASGLVNLGLERHEQYF
TRBV27,NA,TRBD2,TRBJ2-2,TGTGCCAGCAGTTTAAGGGGGACTAGCGGGAGAGCCATTACCGGGGAGCTGTTTTTT,CASSLRGTSGRAITGELFF
TRBV29-1,few,NA,TRBJ2-7,TGCAGCGTTGTCTTTGGGGGCGAGCAGTACTTC,CSVVFGGEQYF
TRBV2,few,NA,TRBJ2-2,TGTGCCAGCAGTCCCTCCGGACGGGACACCGGGGAGCTGTTTTTT,CASSPSGRDTGELFF
TRBV7-7,NA,TRBD1,TRBJ2-5,TGTGCCAGCAGCTTAGGGAACAGGGGCGAGACCCAGTACTTC,CASSLGNRGETQYF
TRBV10-1,NA,TRBD1,TRBJ1-5,TGCGCCAGCACCCGGGACAGGGAGAGGCCCCAGCATTTT,CASTRDRERPQHF
TRBV4-1,few,NA,TRBJ1-5,TGCGCCAGCAGCCTGGGGTTGGATCAGCCCCAGCATTTT,CASSLGLDQPQHF
TRBV4-1,NA,TRBD2,TRBJ2-3,TGCGCCAGCAGCCAGATCCCGGGACTAGCGTCTCCAGATACGCAGTATTTT,CASSQIPGLASPDTQYF
TRBV29-1,NA,TRBD2,TRBJ2-1,TGCAGCGTTGAAAAAGGACTAGCGGGGAATGAGCAGTTCTTC,CSVEKGLAGNEQFF
TRBV6-1,NA,TRBD2,TRBJ2-5,TGTGCCAGCAGTGAGCGGCTAGCGGGGGGGTTAACAGAGACCCAGTACTTC,CASSERLAGGLTETQYF
TRBV28,NA,NA,TRBJ2-3,TGTGCCAGCAGTTTAGGTATGGCGGGACGAAAATCAGATACGCAGTATTTT,CASSLGMAGRKSDTQYF
TRBV4-1,NA,NA,TRBJ2-7,TGCGCCAGCAGCCAAGATTACAGGCAGGGATATGGGGAGCAGTACTTC,CASSQDYRQGYGEQYF